This T cell receptor beta chain was sequenced during a study of cytomegalovirus exposure and HLA in healthy donors. The overall study: Caucasian-associated ancestry cluster membership applied to less than 85% of approximately 420 genotyped donors. General study findings and limits: In an earlier analysis, about 87% or about 30%: the productive usage of most TCR beta V segments. In a later analysis, DRB1 alleles had the most associated TCRs; HLA-C alleles the fewest.

In the PCR, 60 Vbeta and 13 Jbeta primers were used. TCRdb's table, derived via immunoSEQ multiplex PCR, lists solely in-frame clones and lacks some. This table holds 180,000 or so clones, roughly four fifths found once. CDR1 LNHDA and CDR2 SQIVND come from the germline V gene (reference sequence). This CDR3 is built from 13 residues. V gave up 5 bases and J gave up 5 bases, with 10 bases separating them. This clone occurred a few times. The antigen remains unidentified. The receptor's source is a young woman in good health and CMV-seropositive. Sequenced sample: PBMCs. The chain links TRBV19 to TRBJ1-5; D call uncertain. CDR3 bases: TGTGCCAGTAGTCCCGGAGGACATCAGCCCCAGCATTTT. It is translated as CASSPGGHQPQHF.